Shown below are 14 T cell receptor beta chains from a single sample sequenced in a study of shared clonotypes between healthy human individuals. The table came from immunoSEQ multiplex PCR; TCRdb's copy has only in-frame clones and leaves some out. The data show about 2.1 million clones, with 90% to 95% seen just once and 1.5% to 2% held by the top ten. CD8 cells regarded as naive lacked CD45RO, were positively chosen for CCR7, and omitted terminally differentiated effector memory CD45RA+ cells. The sample taken for sequencing was naive CD8+ T cells from PBMCs. Receptor source: a young man in good health. Some clones in this sample may be carry-over from other donors' samples.

The chain couples TRBV6-1 to TRBJ2-4, with D uncertain. From germline, CDR1 is MNHNS and CDR2 SASEGT. V lost 0 bases and J 6 bases, leaving 21 bases between the germline ends. The CDR3 contains 18 residues. For the CDR3, the DNA is TGTGCCAGCAGTGAAGCGCATCAGCTACGGGTGCCAGGAAACATTCAGTACTTC. Protein: CASSEAHQLRVPGNIQYF.

This chain uses TRBV5-6 with TRBJ2-2; D gene unclear. CDR3 length: 14 amino acids. Germline V gives CDR1 SGHDT, CDR2 YYEEEE. Between the trimmed V and J ends, which lost 2 bases and 8 bases, there was a span of 13 bases. In nucleotides, the CDR3 is TGTGCCAGCAGCTTAGCCTCTAGTATTGGGGAGCTGTTTTTT. Protein: CASSLASSIGELFF.

This clone was found a few times. The rearrangement uses TRBV9 and TRBJ1-5; D might be TRBD1 (6 bases). CDR1 and CDR2 (germline): SGDLS, YYNGEE. CDR3 length: 16 amino acids. Trimming removed 0 bases from V and 8 bases from J, with 18 bases in between. In nucleotides, the CDR3 is TGTGCCAGCAGCGTAGCTGGGCAGGGGAGGAGCAAGCCCCAGCATTTT. This codes for CASSVAGQGRSKPQHF.

The chain's CDR3 is CASSGTGLNEKLFF. The CDR3 DNA reads TGTGCCAGCAGCGGTACAGGGTTGAATGAAAAACTGTTTTTT. The chain recombines TRBV9 with TRBJ1-4; D perhaps matches TRBD1 (6 bases). The CDR3 length is 14 residues. The germline V gene encodes CDR1 SGDLS and CDR2 YYNGEE. The V gene lost 3 bases and the J gene lost 5 bases, with 11 bases spanning the gap.

CDR3 DNA: TGTGCCAGCAGCGGACTAGCCCGTAATACGCAGTATTTT. Translating gives CASSGLARNTQYF. The chain employs TRBV27 and TRBJ2-3; TRBD2 agrees at 8 bases. CDR3 length equals 13 residues. V was pared by 6 bases and J by 7 bases, with 6 bases of the junction left unmatched. The V gene's germline CDR1 is MNHEY and CDR2 SMNVEV (reference sequence).

The chain combines TRBV2 with TRBJ2-7; 7 positions agree with TRBD1. The germline V gene has CDR1 SNHLY and CDR2 FYNNEI. There are 16 residues in the CDR3. Trimming at V came to 2 bases and at J to 0 bases, leaving 7 bases not matched to a gene. The CDR3, as DNA: TGTGCCAGCAGTGAATCGTTGACAGGGAGCTCCTACGAGCAGTACTTC. Its protein is CASSESLTGSSYEQYF.

The gene calls are TRBV19 and TRBJ2-1, with D possibly being TRBD1 (6 bases). The CDR3 contains 13 residues. Germline values: CDR1 LNHDA, CDR2 SQIVND (reference sequence). V was clipped by 1 base and J by 9 bases, with 10 bases between them. The CDR3 nucleotides are TGTGCCAGTAGTATAGTAACGACAGGTGAGCAGTTCTTC. It encodes CASSIVTTGEQFF.

The J gene is TRBJ1-1, the V gene TRBV6-5; D perhaps matches TRBD1 (5 bases). Germline V CDR1 and CDR2: MNHEY, SVGAGI. The V gene lost 6 bases and the J gene lost 1 base, with 12 bases spanning the gap. This CDR3 comprises 14 residues. The CDR3 here is CASSYDRQNTEAFF. CDR3 nucleotides: TGTGCCAGCAGCTACGACAGACAGAACACTGAAGCTTTCTTT.

V is TRBV6-5 and J is TRBJ2-7; no firm D call. V was shortened by 7 bases and J by 1 base, with 11 bases between the two germline ends. Germline lookup yields CDR1 MNHEY and CDR2 SVGAGI. The CDR3 extends over 13 amino acids. The CDR3 sequence is CASTEARSYEQYF. CDR3 in DNA: TGTGCCAGCACCGAGGCGAGATCCTACGAGCAGTACTTC.

The rearrangement links TRBV29-1 to TRBJ2-1, with TRBD2 as a possible D gene (5 bases). The CDR3 spans 16 residues. Trimming cost V 1 base and J 2 bases, with 15 bases left between them. CDR1 SQVTM and CDR2 ANQGSEA come from the germline V gene. DNA of the CDR3: TGCAGCGTTGAAGGAGGCCAGAGGGCACCCTACAATGAGCAGTTCTTC. Protein product: CSVEGGQRAPYNEQFF.

A remark on this clone: The sample contains more than one DNA sequence encoding this CDR3. V and J are TRBV7-9 and TRBJ2-7; 10 bases are a match to TRBD2. The CDR3 totals 15 residues. The V segment lost 1 base and the J segment 3 bases; nucleotides outside the gene matches: 3. CDR1 SEHNR and CDR2 FQNEAQ come from the germline V gene (reference sequence). CDR3 sequence reads: CASSLGPSGSYEQYF. CDR3 DNA sequence: TGTGCCAGCAGCTTAGGGCCTAGCGGGAGCTACGAGCAGTACTTC.

Note on this clone: Distinct nucleotide sequences in the sample also encode this CDR3. V and J are TRBV29-1 and TRBJ2-1; weak D call: TRBD2 (6 bases). The CDR3 extends over 13 amino acids. CDR1 and CDR2 (germline): SQVTM, ANQGSEA. Deletions cut 6 bases from V and 0 bases from J, with 9 bases between. The CDR3 is CSVDGSSYNEQFF. As DNA, the CDR3 is TGCAGCGTCGACGGGAGCTCCTACAATGAGCAGTTCTTC.

The CDR3 DNA reads TGTGCCAGCAGCCCCGCCGGGGTTCACTATGGCTACACCTTC. Residues: CASSPAGVHYGYTF. The chain uses TRBV9 and TRBJ1-2; D not certain. With 4 bases removed from V and 3 bases from J, the gap between germline ends came to 13 bases. The CDR3 contains 14 residues. Germline assignment: CDR1 SGDLS and CDR2 YYNGEE.

Turning to this clone: Distinct nucleotide sequences in the sample also encode this CDR3. This chain connects TRBV6-6 to TRBJ2-3; D not certain. The CDR3 sequence is 11 residues long. V lost 5 bases, J lost 5 bases, and 5 bases lay in between. Germline CDR1 reads MNHNY; CDR2 reads SVGAGI (reference sequence). CDR3 DNA: TGTGCCAGCAGTCTTGGAGATACGCAGTATTTT. Translated: CASSLGDTQYF.